This T cell receptor (beta chain) is drawn from a study of neurological immune-mediated disorders. This clonotype was seen at least ten times. In germline, CDR1 is LGHDT, CDR2 YNNKEL (reference sequence). The CDR3 length is 14 residues. Between the trimmed V and J ends, which lost 3 bases and 7 bases, there was a span of 12 bases. Synthesis of cDNA was carried out by template-switch 5'RACE. The reaction used 10-nucleotide random UMIs. Via MiXCR, TCRdb re-called the 5' RACE reads, giving one row per CDR3 protein. This sample has fewer than 30,000 distinct CDR3 sequences, with around 13% found just once. This sample's time point: technical triplicate 1. The sorted-subset TCR libraries were prepared using 850,000 to 1,000,000 CD4+ or CD8+ T cells as the starting material.

This chain links TRBV3-1 with TRBJ2-2, with D perhaps TRBD2 (5 bases). Specimen: CD4+ T cells from blood. The sequence was obtained from a female donor with HTLV-1-associated myelopathy (HAM/TSP). The CDR3: CASSHEGAFGELFF. The CDR3 DNA reads as TGTGCCAGCAGCCATGAGGGCGCTTTCGGGGAGCTGTTTTTT.